The sample holds a few counts of the clone carrying this T cell receptor (beta chain). The sample belongs to a study of blood T cell repertoires in COVID-19. The protocol was immunoSEQ multiplex PCR, while the TCRdb copy is restricted to in-frame clones and leaves out a portion. The top ten clones hold more than 0.95% of a sample with tens of thousands of clones, around 89% of them seen once. The TCR sequence derives from a woman aged 50 to 60 with acute COVID-19. The sequenced sample consisted of PBMCs or T cells enriched from blood (not recorded which).

The CDR3 sequence is CASSPTRIKNTEAFF. The CDR3 region has the DNA TGTGCCAGCTCACCAACGAGAATTAAAAACACTGAAGCTTTCTTT. This chain uses TRBV18 with TRBJ1-1; D remains ambiguous. The CDR3 spans 15 residues. CDR1 KGHSH and CDR2 LQKENI come from the germline V gene. Deletions cut 2 bases from V and 2 bases from J, with 12 bases between.